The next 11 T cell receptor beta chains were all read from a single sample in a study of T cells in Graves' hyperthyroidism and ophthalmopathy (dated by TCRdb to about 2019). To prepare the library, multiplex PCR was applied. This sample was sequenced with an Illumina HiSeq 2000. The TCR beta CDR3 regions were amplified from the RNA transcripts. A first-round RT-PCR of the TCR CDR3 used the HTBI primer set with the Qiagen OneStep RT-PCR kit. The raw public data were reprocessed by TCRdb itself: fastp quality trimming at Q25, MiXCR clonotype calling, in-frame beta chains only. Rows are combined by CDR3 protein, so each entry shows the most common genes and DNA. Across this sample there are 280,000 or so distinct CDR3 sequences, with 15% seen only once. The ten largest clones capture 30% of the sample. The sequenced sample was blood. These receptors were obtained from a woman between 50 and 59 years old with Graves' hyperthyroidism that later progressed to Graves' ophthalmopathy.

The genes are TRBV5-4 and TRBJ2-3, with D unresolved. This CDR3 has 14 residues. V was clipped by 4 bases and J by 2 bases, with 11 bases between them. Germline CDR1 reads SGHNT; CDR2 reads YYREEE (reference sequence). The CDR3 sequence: CASSPGRTTDTQYF. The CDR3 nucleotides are TGTGCCAGCAGCCCGGGTCGAACCACAGATACGCAGTATTTT.

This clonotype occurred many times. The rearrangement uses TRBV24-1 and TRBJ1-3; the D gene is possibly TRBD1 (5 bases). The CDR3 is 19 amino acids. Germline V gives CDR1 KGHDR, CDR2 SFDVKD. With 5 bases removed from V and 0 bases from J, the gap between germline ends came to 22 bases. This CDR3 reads CATSVLSDGTPSSGNTIYF. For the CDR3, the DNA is TGTGCCACCAGTGTCCTATCCGATGGGACCCCGAGCTCTGGAAACACCATATATTTT.

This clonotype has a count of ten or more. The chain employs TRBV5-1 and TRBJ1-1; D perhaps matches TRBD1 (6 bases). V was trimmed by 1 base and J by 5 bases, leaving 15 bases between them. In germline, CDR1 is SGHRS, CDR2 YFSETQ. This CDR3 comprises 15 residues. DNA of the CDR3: TGCGCCAGCAGCTTGTTAGGGGGGCTGGTTACTGAAGCTTTCTTT. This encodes CASSLLGGLVTEAFF.

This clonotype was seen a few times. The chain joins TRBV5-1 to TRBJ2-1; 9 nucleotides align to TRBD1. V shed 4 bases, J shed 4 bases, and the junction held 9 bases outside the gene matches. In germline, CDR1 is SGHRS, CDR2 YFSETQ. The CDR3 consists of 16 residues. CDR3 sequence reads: CASSPAGTGTYNEQFF. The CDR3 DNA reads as TGCGCCAGCAGCCCCGCCGGGACAGGGACATACAATGAGCAGTTCTTC.

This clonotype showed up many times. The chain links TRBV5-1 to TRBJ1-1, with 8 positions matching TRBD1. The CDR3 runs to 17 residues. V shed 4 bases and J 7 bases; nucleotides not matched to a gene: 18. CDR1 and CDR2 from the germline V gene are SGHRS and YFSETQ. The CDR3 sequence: CASSIAYRGARDFEAFF. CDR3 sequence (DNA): TGCGCCAGCAGCATCGCCTACAGGGGGGCGCGAGATTTTGAAGCTTTCTTT.

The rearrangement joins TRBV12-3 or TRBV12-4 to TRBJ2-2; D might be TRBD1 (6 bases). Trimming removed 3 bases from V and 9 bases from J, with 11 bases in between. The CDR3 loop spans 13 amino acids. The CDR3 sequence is CASSFQGTRELFF. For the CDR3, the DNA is TGTGCCAGCAGTTTCCAGGGGACCAGGGAGCTGTTTTTT.

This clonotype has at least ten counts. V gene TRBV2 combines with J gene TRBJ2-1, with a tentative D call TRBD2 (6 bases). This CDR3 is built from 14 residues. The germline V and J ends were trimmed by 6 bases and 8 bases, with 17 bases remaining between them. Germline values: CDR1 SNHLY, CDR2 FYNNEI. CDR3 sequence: CASRTGLGLDEQFF. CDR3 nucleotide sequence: TGTGCCAGCAGAACGGGACTTGGGCTAGATGAGCAGTTCTTC.

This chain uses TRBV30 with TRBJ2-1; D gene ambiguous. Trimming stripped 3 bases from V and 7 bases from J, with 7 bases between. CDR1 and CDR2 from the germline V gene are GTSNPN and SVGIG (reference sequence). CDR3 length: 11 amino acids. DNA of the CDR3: TGTGCCTGGAGCCCACTAAATGAGCAGTTCTTC. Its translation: CAWSPLNEQFF.

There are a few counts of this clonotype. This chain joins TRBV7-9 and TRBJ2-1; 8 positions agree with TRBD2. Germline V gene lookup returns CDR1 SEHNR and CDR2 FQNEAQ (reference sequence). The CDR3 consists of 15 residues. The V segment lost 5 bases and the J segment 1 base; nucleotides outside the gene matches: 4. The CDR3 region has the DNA TGTGCCAGCAGCGAGTCTAGCGGGTCCTACAATGAGCAGTTCTTC. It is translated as CASSESSGSYNEQFF. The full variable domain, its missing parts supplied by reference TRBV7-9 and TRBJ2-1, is DTGVSQNPRHKITKRGQNVTFRCDPISEHNRLYWYRQTLGQGPEFLTYFQNEAQLEKSRLLSDRFSAERPKGSFSTLEIQRTEQGDSAMYLCASSESSGSYNEQFFGPGTRLTVL.

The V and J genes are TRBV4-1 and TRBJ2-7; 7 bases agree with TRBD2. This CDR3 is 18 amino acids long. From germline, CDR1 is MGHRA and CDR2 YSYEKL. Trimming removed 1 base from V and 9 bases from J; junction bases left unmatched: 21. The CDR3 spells CASSQVGIAGPAGDVQYF. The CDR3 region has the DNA TGCGCCAGCAGCCAAGTGGGAATAGCGGGTCCGGCCGGGGACGTGCAGTACTTC.

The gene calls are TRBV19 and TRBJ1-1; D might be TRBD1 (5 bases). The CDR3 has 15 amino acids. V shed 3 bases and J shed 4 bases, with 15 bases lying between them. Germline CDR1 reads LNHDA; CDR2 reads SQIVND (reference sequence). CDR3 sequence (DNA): TGTGCCAGTAGTATTCAGGGCCCGCAAAGCACTGAAGCTTTCTTT. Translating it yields CASSIQGPQSTEAFF.